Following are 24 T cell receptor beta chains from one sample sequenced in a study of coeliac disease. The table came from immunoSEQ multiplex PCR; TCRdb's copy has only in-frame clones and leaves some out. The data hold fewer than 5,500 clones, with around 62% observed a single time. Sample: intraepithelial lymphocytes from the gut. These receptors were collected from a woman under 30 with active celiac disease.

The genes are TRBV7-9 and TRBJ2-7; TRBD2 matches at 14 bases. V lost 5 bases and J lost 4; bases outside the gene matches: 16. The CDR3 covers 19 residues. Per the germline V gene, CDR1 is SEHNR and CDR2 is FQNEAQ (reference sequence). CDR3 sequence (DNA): TGTGCCAGCAGCACGAGGGGGCTGGGACTAGCGGGAGTGTGTTACGAGCAGTACTTC. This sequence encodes CASSTRGLGLAGVCYEQYF.

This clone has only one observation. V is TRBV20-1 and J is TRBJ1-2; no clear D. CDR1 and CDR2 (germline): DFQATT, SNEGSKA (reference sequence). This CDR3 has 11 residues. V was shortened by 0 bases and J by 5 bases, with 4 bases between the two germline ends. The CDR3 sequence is CSARDPYGYTF. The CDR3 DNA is TGCAGTGCTAGAGATCCTTATGGCTACACCTTC.

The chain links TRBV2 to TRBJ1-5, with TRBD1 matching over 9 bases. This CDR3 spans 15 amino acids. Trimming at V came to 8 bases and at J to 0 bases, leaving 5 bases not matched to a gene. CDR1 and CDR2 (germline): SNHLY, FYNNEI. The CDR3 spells CASGGDRVSNQPQHF. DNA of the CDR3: TGTGCCAGCGGCGGGGACAGGGTTAGCAATCAGCCCCAGCATTTT.

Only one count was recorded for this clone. CDR3 residues: CASSLETSGYNEQFF. CDR3 coding DNA: TGTGCCAGCAGCTTGGAGACTAGCGGATACAATGAGCAGTTCTTC. This chain joins TRBV5-6 and TRBJ2-1, with 9 bases that match TRBD2. The CDR3 sequence is 15 residues long. CDR1 SGHDT and CDR2 YYEEEE come from the germline V gene. V trimming: 0 bases; J trimming: 4 bases; junction bases outside the gene matches: 2.

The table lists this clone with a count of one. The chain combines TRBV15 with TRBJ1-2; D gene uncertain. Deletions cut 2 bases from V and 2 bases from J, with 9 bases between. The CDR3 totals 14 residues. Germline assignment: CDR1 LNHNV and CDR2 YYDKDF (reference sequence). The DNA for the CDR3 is TGTGCCACCAGCAGAAGCCCATGGAACTATGGCTACACCTTC. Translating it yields CATSRSPWNYGYTF.

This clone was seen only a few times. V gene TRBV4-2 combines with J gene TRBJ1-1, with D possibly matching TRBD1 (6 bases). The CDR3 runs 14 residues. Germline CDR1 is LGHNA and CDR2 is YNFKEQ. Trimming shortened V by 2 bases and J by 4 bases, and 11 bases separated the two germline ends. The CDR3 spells CASSQTAGATEAFF. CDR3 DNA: TGTGCCAGCAGCCAAACTGCAGGGGCCACTGAAGCTTTCTTT.

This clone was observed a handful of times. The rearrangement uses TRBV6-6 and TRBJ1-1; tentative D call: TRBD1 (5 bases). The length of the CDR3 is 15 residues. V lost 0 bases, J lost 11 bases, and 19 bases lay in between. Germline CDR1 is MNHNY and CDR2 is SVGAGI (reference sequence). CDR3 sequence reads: CASSYSTREVTDAFF. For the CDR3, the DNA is TGTGCCAGCAGTTACTCGACACGGGAGGTGACAGACGCTTTCTTT.

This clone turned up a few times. This CDR3 is CASSMTGGWSGELFF. The CDR3 nucleotides are TGTGCCAGTAGTATGACAGGGGGTTGGAGCGGGGAGCTGTTTTTT. This sequence joins TRBV19 and TRBJ2-2, with 9 bases identical to TRBD1. This CDR3 has 15 residues. V was clipped by 3 bases and J by 7 bases; unmatched bases: 6. Germline CDR1 is LNHDA and CDR2 is SQIVND (reference sequence).

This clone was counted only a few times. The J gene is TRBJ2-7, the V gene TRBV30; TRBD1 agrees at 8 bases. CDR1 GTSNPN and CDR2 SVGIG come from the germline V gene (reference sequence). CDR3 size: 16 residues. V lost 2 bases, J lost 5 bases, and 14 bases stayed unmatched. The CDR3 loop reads CAWSSADRGIAHEQYF. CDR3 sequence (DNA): TGTGCCTGGAGTTCAGCCGACAGGGGAATTGCCCACGAGCAGTACTTC.

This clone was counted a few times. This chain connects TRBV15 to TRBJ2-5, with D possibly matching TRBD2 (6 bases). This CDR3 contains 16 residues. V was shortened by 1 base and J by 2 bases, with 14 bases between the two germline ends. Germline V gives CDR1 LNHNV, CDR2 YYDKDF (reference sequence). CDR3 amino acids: CATSRALADIQETQYF. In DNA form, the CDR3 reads TGTGCCACCAGCAGAGCGTTAGCGGATATACAAGAGACCCAGTACTTC.

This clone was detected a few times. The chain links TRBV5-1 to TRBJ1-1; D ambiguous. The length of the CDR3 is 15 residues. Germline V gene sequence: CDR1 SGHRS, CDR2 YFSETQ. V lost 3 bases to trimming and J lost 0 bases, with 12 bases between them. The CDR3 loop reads CASSSLSVVNTEAFF. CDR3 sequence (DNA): TGCGCCAGCAGCTCGTTAAGCGTGGTGAACACTGAAGCTTTCTTT.

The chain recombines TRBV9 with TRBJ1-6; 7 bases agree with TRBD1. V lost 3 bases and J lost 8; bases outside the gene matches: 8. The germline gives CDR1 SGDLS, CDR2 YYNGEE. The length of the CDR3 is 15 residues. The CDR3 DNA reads TGTGCCAGCAGCGGGGGACAGTTTAGTGATTCACCCCTCCACTTT. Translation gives CASSGGQFSDSPLHF.

The CDR3 nucleotides are TGCGCCAGCAGCTTAACGTCTAGCGGGAGAAGGTCCTACGAGCAGTACTTC. This encodes CASSLTSSGRRSYEQYF. V and J are TRBV5-1 and TRBJ2-7; TRBD2 agrees at 10 bases. This CDR3 region has 17 residues. Germline V gives CDR1 SGHRS, CDR2 YFSETQ. V lost 2 bases, J lost 1 base, and 9 bases stayed unmatched.

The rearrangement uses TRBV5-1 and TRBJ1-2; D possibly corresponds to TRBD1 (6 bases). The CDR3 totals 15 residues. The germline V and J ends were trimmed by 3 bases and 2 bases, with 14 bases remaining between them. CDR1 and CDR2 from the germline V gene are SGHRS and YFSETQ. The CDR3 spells CASSSPGHLNYGYTF. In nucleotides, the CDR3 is TGCGCCAGCAGCTCGCCGGGACACCTAAACTATGGCTACACCTTC.

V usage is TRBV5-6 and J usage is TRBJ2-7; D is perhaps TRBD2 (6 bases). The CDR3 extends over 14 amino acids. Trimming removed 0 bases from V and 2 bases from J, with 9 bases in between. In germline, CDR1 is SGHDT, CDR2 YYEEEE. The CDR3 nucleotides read TGTGCCAGCAGCTTGGCCGGGGGTCCCTACGAGCAGTACTTC. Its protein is CASSLAGGPYEQYF.

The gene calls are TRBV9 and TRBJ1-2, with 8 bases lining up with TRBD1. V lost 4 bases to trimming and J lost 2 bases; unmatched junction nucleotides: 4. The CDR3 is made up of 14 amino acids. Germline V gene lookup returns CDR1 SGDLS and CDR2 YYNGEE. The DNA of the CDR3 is TGTGCCAGCAGCCAGGGGGCAGTGAACTATGGCTACACCTTC. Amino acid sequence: CASSQGAVNYGYTF.

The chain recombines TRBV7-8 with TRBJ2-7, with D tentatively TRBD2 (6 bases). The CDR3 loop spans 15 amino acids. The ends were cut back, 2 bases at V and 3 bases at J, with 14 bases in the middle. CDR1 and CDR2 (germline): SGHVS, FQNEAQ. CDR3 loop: CASSLKWDLDYEQYF. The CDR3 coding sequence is TGTGCCAGCAGCTTAAAGTGGGACTTAGACTACGAGCAGTACTTC.

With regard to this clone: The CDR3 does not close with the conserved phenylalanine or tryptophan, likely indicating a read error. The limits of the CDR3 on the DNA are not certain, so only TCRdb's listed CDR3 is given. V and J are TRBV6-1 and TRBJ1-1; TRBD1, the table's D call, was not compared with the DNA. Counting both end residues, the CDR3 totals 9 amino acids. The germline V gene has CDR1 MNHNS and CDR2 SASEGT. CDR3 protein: CASSEVQGL.

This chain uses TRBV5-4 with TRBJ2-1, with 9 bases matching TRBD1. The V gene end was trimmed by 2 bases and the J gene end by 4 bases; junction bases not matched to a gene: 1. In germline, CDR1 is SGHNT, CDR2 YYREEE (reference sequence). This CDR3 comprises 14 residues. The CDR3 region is CASSFGQGYNEQFF. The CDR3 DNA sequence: TGTGCCAGCAGCTTCGGACAGGGGTACAATGAGCAGTTCTTC.

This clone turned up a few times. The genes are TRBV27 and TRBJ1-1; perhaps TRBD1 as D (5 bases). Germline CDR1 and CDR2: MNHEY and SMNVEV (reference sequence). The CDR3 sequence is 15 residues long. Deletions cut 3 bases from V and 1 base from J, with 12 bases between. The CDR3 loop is CASSLTGGRNTEAFF. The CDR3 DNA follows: TGTGCCAGCAGTTTGACGGGGGGTAGGAACACTGAAGCTTTCTTT.

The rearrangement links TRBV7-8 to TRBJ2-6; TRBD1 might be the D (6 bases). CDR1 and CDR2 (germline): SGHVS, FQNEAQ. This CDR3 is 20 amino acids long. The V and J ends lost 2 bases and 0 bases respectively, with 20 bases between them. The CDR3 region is CASSLPRVQGLLSGANVLTF. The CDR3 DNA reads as TGTGCCAGCAGCTTACCGCGGGTTCAGGGGTTACTCTCTGGGGCCAACGTCCTGACTTTC.

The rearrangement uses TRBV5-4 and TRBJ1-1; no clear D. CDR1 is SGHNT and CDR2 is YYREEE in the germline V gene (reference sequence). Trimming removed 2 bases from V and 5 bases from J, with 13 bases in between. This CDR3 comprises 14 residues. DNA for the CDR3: TGTGCCAGCAGCTTCCGGCCGGGGTATACTGAAGCTTTCTTT. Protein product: CASSFRPGYTEAFF.

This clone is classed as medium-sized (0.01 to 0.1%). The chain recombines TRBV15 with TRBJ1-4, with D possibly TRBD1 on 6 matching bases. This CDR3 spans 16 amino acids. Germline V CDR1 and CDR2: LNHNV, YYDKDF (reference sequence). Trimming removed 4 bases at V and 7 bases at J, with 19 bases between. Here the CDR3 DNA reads TGTGCCACCAGCACTCACAGGGTGCTCCTGGGTGAAAAACTGTTTTTT. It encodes CATSTHRVLLGEKLFF.

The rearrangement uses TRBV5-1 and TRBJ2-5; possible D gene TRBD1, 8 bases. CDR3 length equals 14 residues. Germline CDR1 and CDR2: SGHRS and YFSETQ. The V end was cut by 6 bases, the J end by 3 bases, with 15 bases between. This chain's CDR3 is CASTTTGGEETQYF. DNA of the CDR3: TGCGCCAGCACTACCACAGGGGGGGAAGAGACCCAGTACTTC.